Listed below are T cell receptor beta chains from one sample, sequenced in a study of blood T cell repertoires in COVID-19. Profiled with immunoSEQ multiplex PCR; TCRdb holds only in-frame clones, not every one. The table shows about 120,000 clones, with roughly 69% occurring only once. Material: peripheral blood. These receptors came from a woman in her 70s with acute or convalescent COVID-19. CDR3s leave out the opening cysteine and the closing phenylalanine or tryptophan. The size entry is marked missing in some rows and otherwise reads once, few, many or a size class.

j_call v_call clone_size cdr3_aa
TRBJ1-6 TRBV4-3 many ASSQVASKDSPLH
TRBJ2-5 TRBV6-2/TRBV6-3 few ASSLTARGLQETQY
TRBJ1-5 TRBV7-9 - ASSPHPGREVNQPQH
TRBJ2-1 TRBV4-1 - ASSQVQGARTLRGNEQF
TRBJ2-3 TRBV5-1 - ASSVGRGSTDTQY
TRBJ1-5 TRBV19 - ASSPRTGQDQPQH
TRBJ1-2 TRBV7-2 many ASSSNRGQVGGGYT
TRBJ2-7 TRBV13 - ASSLGQGRYEQY
TRBJ1-6 TRBV5-8 - ASSLRTGGNSPLH
TRBJ2-7 TRBV6-5 - ASSYLGQGTFYEQY
TRBJ1-5 TRBV12-5 few ASGLVGTGGSQPQH
TRBJ2-7 TRBV19 few ASSIAQGIYEQY
TRBJ2-1 TRBV5-4 - ASSTGTSGMYNEQF
TRBJ1-4 TRBV5-8 - ASSLFGVETNEKLF
TRBJ2-3 TRBV6-5 - ASMPPQLRTDTQY
TRBJ2-7 TRBV6-2/TRBV6-3 - ASSDTGFEQY
TRBJ2-1 TRBV7-2 once ASSSGTGRNEQF
TRBJ1-5 TRBV19 - ASSISGVQSNQPQH
TRBJ1-4 TRBV10-2 - ASSVTATNEKLF
TRBJ2-7 TRBV7-8 - ASSLAGTGMYEQY
TRBJ2-7 TRBV4-3 - ASSQGTGGRRDEQY
TRBJ2-5 TRBV5-4 - ASSIGTGGPETQY
TRBJ1-3 TRBV12-3/TRBV12-4 - ASSRGNTIY
TRBJ2-5 TRBV18 once ASSPPAGLQETQY
TRBJ1-5 TRBV19 once ASSMGQGAHNQPQH
TRBJ1-6 TRBV14 - ASSQLGEGANSPLH
TRBJ2-7 TRBV4-1 - ASSPAGTRASYEQY
TRBJ2-1 TRBV5-1 - ASSLQGSYNEQF
TRBJ2-5 TRBV15 once ATSEQGPQETQY
TRBJ2-5 TRBV24-1 - ATSDPGQEETQY
TRBJ1-4 TRBV6-6 many ASSHRVSNEKLF
TRBJ2-1 TRBV2 few ASGGVSEQF
TRBJ1-4 TRBV29-1 - SVRRQLGDEKLF
TRBJ2-1 TRBV5-1 many ASSLVYAGGPDNEQF
TRBJ1-1 TRBV2 - ASSGGLYTEAF
TRBJ1-2 TRBV29-1 - SGQGNYGYT
TRBJ2-3 TRBV15 - ATSLTTGGFSADTQY
TRBJ1-2 TRBV6-6 - ASSPWEGYT
TRBJ2-7 TRBV29-1 - SVESRWGSLVEQY
TRBJ2-1 TRBV11-2 - ASRPGRDGGYNEQF
TRBJ2-7 TRBV5-8 - ASSLRTGEGDEQY
TRBJ2-3 TRBV19 - ASSIPPGAGGDTQY
TRBJ2-3 TRBV12-3/TRBV12-4 - ASSSAYTQY
TRBJ2-1 TRBV3-1/TRBV3-2 - ASSQEVLAKYNEQF
TRBJ2-5 TRBV9 many ASSVGRGRETQY
TRBJ1-6 TRBV30 - AWLAGWNSPLH
TRBJ1-2 TRBV5-1 - ASSPSPGQGYGYT
TRBJ1-3 TRBV10-3 - AISEGDRAPGNTIY
TRBJ2-3 TRBV5-4 - ASSPGGLAGTDTQY
TRBJ1-1 TRBV5-1 few ASSRGQGTTEAF
TRBJ2-5 TRBV19 - ASSTDVGLGGETQY